The T cell receptor (beta chain) described here comes from a study of Graves' ophthalmopathy and Graves' hyperthyroidism. Study-level points and caveats: Using a 13-signature model, the authors split ophthalmopathy from stable hyperthyroidism, with about 88% sensitivity and approximately 80% specificity. Both an approximately 71% sensitivity and an approximately 76% specificity characterized the model's predictions of ophthalmopathy progression.

The authors amplified TCR beta CDR3 regions from RNA transcripts. A first-round RT-PCR used HTBI primers, followed by a second-round multiplex PCR. Via MiXCR, TCRdb re-called the multiplex PCR reads, giving one row per CDR3 protein. Here the sample spans about 740,000 distinct CDR3 sequences, approximately 40% being singletons. Losses at the gene ends were 5 bases for V and 2 bases for J; bases not matched to a gene: 4. This CDR3 contains 14 residues. The germline V gene has CDR1 SGHVS and CDR2 FNYEAQ. About this clonotype: What it recognizes is unknown.

This chain links TRBV7-6 with TRBJ2-3; 7 nucleotides align to TRBD1. This clonotype was sampled from an adult man with Graves' ophthalmopathy. Sequencing was done on a sample of peripheral blood. CDR3 sequence reads: CASSRDSLTDTQYF. In DNA, the CDR3 is TGTGCCAGCAGCCGGGACAGCCTCACAGATACGCAGTATTTT.